This T cell receptor beta chain is drawn from a study of cytomegalovirus exposure and HLA in healthy donors. Notes on the study in general: Previous analysis showed most TCR beta V segments were productive about 87% or about 30% of the time.

The CDR3 spans 14 residues. CDR1 is LGHNA, CDR2 YNFKEQ, per germline. V was clipped by 3 bases and J by 4 bases; unmatched bases: 5. A word on this clone: As yet, its antigen is unknown.

The PCR contained 60 Vbeta and 13 Jbeta primers. Method: immunoSEQ multiplex PCR; TCRdb's copy keeps in-frame clones and lacks some. The data contain 130,000 or so clones, less than 80% of them seen just once; the ten biggest clones take up approximately 7%. The rearrangement uses TRBV4-2 and TRBJ2-7, with TRBD1 matching 8 bases. Sequencing was carried out using PBMCs. The receptor was isolated from a middle-aged man in good health and CMV-seropositive. The CDR3 sequence: CASSHDRGGYEQYF. The CDR3 coding sequence is TGTGCCAGCAGCCACGACAGGGGAGGATACGAGCAGTACTTC.